This T cell receptor (beta chain) was observed in a study of T-cell reconstitution after alpha-beta-depleted transplantation in children. This clonotype has ten or more counts. Its antigen is not known. Germline assignment: CDR1 SQVTM and CDR2 ANQGSEA. Trimming stripped 7 bases from V and 2 bases from J, with 12 bases between. The CDR3 consists of 12 residues. The study's findings and limits: Fresh T-cell production supplied most of the T-cell counts and diversity seen one year after transplant. The study reportedly traced alpha-beta T cells about two months after transplant to several hundred expanded graft clones. Surviving recipient T cells and thymic progenitors underlay high day-60 TCRbeta diversity in some patients.

Unique molecular identifiers were incorporated when the TCRbeta library was constructed. MiXCR, run by TCRdb on the PCR reads, gives a single entry per CDR3 protein. In the table there are some 600,000 distinct CDR3 sequences, 13% of which are singletons. The rearrangement uses TRBV29-1 and TRBJ2-7, with D maybe TRBD2 (5 bases). The sample was PBMCs, mostly from graft donor cells, taken 360 days after TCRalphabeta/CD19-depleted stem cell transplant. This TCR came from a male patient aged 5 to 17 who had a stem cell transplant for acute myeloid leukemia, so the T cells may come from the graft donor. The CDR3 DNA sequence: TGCAGCGCCCGGACTGGCCCCTACGAGCAGTACTTC. Translating it yields CSARTGPYEQYF.